This is a list of T cell receptor beta chains from one sample in a study of blood T cell repertoires in COVID-19. Generated by immunoSEQ multiplex PCR, the TCRdb table keeps only in-frame clones and is missing some. The sample contains 400,000 or so clones, 85% to 90% of which appear only once. The sequenced sample consisted of PBMCs or T cells enriched from blood (not recorded which). The receptor set was obtained from a man aged 25 to 40 who had recovered from COVID-19. Each CDR3 is given with its conserved first and last residue. Each record gives: J gene, D gene, clone size, V gene, CDR3 protein, CDR3 DNA. D genes are given only for firm matches. Clone sizes are given selectively: once, few, many, or a class where the clone is expanded.

j_gene: TRBJ1-6; d_gene: -; abundance: -; v_gene: TRBV6-4; CDR3aa: CASSPTGHLVCSPLHF; CDR3nt: TGTGCCAGCAGCCCCACGGGACACCTAGTGTGTTCACCCCTCCACTTT
j_gene: TRBJ2-7; d_gene: TRBD2; abundance: -; v_gene: TRBV5-4; CDR3aa: CASSFGLLTSGKTQAYEQYF; CDR3nt: TGTGCCAGCAGCTTTGGCCTGCTGACTAGCGGGAAAACACAAGCCTACGAGCAGTACTTC
j_gene: TRBJ1-2; d_gene: -; abundance: once; v_gene: TRBV7-9; CDR3aa: CASSPTGGYGYTF; CDR3nt: TGTGCCAGCAGCCCCACGGGTGGCTATGGCTACACCTTC
j_gene: TRBJ2-1; d_gene: TRBD2; abundance: -; v_gene: TRBV7-9; CDR3aa: CASTLAGGNEQFF; CDR3nt: TGTGCCAGCACCCTAGCGGGAGGCAATGAGCAGTTCTTC
j_gene: TRBJ2-7; d_gene: -; abundance: few; v_gene: TRBV19; CDR3aa: CASRMTDPRAEQYF; CDR3nt: TGTGCCAGTAGGATGACAGATCCCCGGGCCGAGCAGTACTTC
j_gene: TRBJ1-4; d_gene: -; abundance: -; v_gene: TRBV11-2; CDR3aa: CASSQNEKLFF; CDR3nt: TGTGCCAGCTCACAGAATGAAAAACTGTTTTTT
j_gene: TRBJ2-1; d_gene: -; abundance: once; v_gene: TRBV11-2; CDR3aa: CASSLDRNEQFF; CDR3nt: TGTGCCAGCAGCTTAGATCGTAATGAGCAGTTCTTC
j_gene: TRBJ1-5; d_gene: TRBD1; abundance: -; v_gene: TRBV6-5; CDR3aa: CASSPWDRGNQPQHF; CDR3nt: TGTGCCAGCAGCCCCTGGGACAGGGGGAATCAGCCCCAGCATTTT
j_gene: TRBJ2-5; d_gene: TRBD2; abundance: -; v_gene: TRBV29-1; CDR3aa: CSAGLAGRETQYF; CDR3nt: TGCAGCGCCGGACTAGCGGGTCGAGAGACCCAGTACTTC
j_gene: TRBJ2-3; d_gene: -; abundance: -; v_gene: TRBV10-3; CDR3aa: CAITPGNPDTQYF; CDR3nt: TGTGCCATCACTCCAGGGAATCCAGATACGCAGTATTTT
j_gene: TRBJ2-1; d_gene: TRBD2; abundance: -; v_gene: TRBV27; CDR3aa: CASSFRREAYNEQFF; CDR3nt: TGTGCCAGCAGTTTTCGGCGGGAGGCCTACAATGAGCAGTTCTTC
j_gene: TRBJ1-2; d_gene: -; abundance: -; v_gene: TRBV10-3; CDR3aa: CAISESGLYGYTF; CDR3nt: TGTGCCATCAGTGAGAGTGGCCTCTATGGCTACACCTTC
j_gene: TRBJ1-2; d_gene: -; abundance: -; v_gene: TRBV4-1; CDR3aa: CASSRQGNYGYTF; CDR3nt: TGCGCCAGCAGCCGCCAGGGGAACTATGGCTACACCTTC
j_gene: TRBJ2-1; d_gene: TRBD2; abundance: -; v_gene: TRBV5-1; CDR3aa: CASSFGLAGNNEQFF; CDR3nt: TGCGCCAGCAGCTTCGGACTAGCGGGAAACAATGAGCAGTTCTTC
j_gene: TRBJ1-1; d_gene: -; abundance: few; v_gene: TRBV29-1; CDR3aa: CSVTPGGTDTEAFF; CDR3nt: TGCAGCGTGACCCCGGGGGGAACGGACACTGAAGCTTTCTTT
j_gene: TRBJ1-2; d_gene: -; abundance: -; v_gene: TRBV14; CDR3aa: CASSQDPAGYGYTF; CDR3nt: TGTGCCAGCAGCCAAGATCCGGCAGGCTATGGCTACACCTTC
j_gene: TRBJ2-2; d_gene: TRBD1; abundance: -; v_gene: TRBV7-9; CDR3aa: CASSVSPGQPNTGELFF; CDR3nt: TGTGCCAGCAGCGTATCTCCGGGACAGCCGAACACCGGGGAGCTGTTTTTT
j_gene: TRBJ1-2; d_gene: -; abundance: -; v_gene: TRBV4-2; CDR3aa: CASSRKGPSGAGYTF; CDR3nt: TGTGCCAGCAGCCGCAAGGGGCCTTCGGGTGCAGGCTACACCTTC
j_gene: TRBJ2-2; d_gene: -; abundance: few; v_gene: TRBV2; CDR3aa: CASSADSGTGELFF; CDR3nt: TGTGCCAGCAGTGCCGATAGCGGTACCGGGGAGCTGTTTTTT
j_gene: TRBJ1-2; d_gene: -; abundance: -; v_gene: TRBV5-6; CDR3aa: CASSLIGSETGYTF; CDR3nt: TGTGCCAGCAGCTTAATTGGTTCAGAAACTGGCTACACCTTC
j_gene: TRBJ2-2; d_gene: -; abundance: -; v_gene: TRBV5-5; CDR3aa: CASSLEHGDTGELFF; CDR3nt: TGTGCCAGCAGCTTGGAACACGGAGACACCGGGGAGCTGTTTTTT
j_gene: TRBJ2-7; d_gene: -; abundance: -; v_gene: TRBV30; CDR3aa: CAWTNNYEQYF; CDR3nt: TGTGCCTGGACAAACAACTACGAGCAGTACTTC
j_gene: TRBJ2-7; d_gene: -; abundance: few; v_gene: TRBV27; CDR3aa: CASSLTGHEQYF; CDR3nt: TGTGCCAGCAGTTTAACAGGGCACGAGCAGTACTTC
j_gene: TRBJ1-2; d_gene: -; abundance: -; v_gene: TRBV18; CDR3aa: CASSPDSSYGYTF; CDR3nt: TGTGCCAGCTCACCAGACAGCTCCTATGGCTACACCTTC
j_gene: TRBJ2-3; d_gene: TRBD2; abundance: -; v_gene: TRBV7-7; CDR3aa: CASSLFPGGTDTQYF; CDR3nt: TGTGCTAGCAGCTTGTTTCCGGGGGGTACAGATACGCAGTATTTT
j_gene: TRBJ2-1; d_gene: -; abundance: once; v_gene: TRBV5-4; CDR3aa: CASSLTGSSYNEQFF; CDR3nt: TGTGCCAGCAGCTTGACAGGGTCAAGCTACAATGAGCAGTTCTTC
j_gene: TRBJ1-2; d_gene: -; abundance: -; v_gene: TRBV29-1; CDR3aa: CSARDYGYTF; CDR3nt: TGCAGCGCCCGTGACTATGGCTACACCTTC
j_gene: TRBJ1-5; d_gene: -; abundance: -; v_gene: TRBV28; CDR3aa: CASSGFSGQPQHF; CDR3nt: TGTGCCAGCAGTGGTTTTTCGGGTCAGCCCCAGCATTTT
j_gene: TRBJ2-2; d_gene: TRBD2; abundance: -; v_gene: TRBV5-1; CDR3aa: CASSRGGNLNTGELFF; CDR3nt: TGCGCCAGCAGCCGCGGGGGGAATTTGAACACCGGGGAGCTGTTTTTT
j_gene: TRBJ1-5; d_gene: -; abundance: -; v_gene: TRBV24-1; CDR3aa: CATSDGQFAQPQHF; CDR3nt: TGTGCCACCAGTGATGGACAGTTCGCTCAGCCCCAGCATTTT
j_gene: TRBJ1-4; d_gene: -; abundance: -; v_gene: TRBV7-9; CDR3aa: CASSFWQGEKLFF; CDR3nt: TGTGCCAGCAGCTTTTGGCAGGGTGAAAAACTGTTTTTT
j_gene: TRBJ1-2; d_gene: TRBD1; abundance: once; v_gene: TRBV25-1; CDR3aa: CASSGTGKGYGYTF; CDR3nt: TGTGCCAGCTCCGGGACAGGGAAGGGCTATGGCTACACCTTC
j_gene: TRBJ1-5; d_gene: TRBD1; abundance: -; v_gene: TRBV7-2; CDR3aa: CASSLASTGVGGQPQHF; CDR3nt: TGTGCCAGCAGCTTAGCGTCGACAGGGGTGGGAGGCCAGCCCCAGCATTTT
j_gene: TRBJ1-1; d_gene: -; abundance: -; v_gene: TRBV28; CDR3aa: CASSWGATPEAFF; CDR3nt: TGTGCCAGCAGTTGGGGCGCGACTCCTGAAGCTTTCTTT
j_gene: TRBJ1-4; d_gene: -; abundance: -; v_gene: TRBV27; CDR3aa: CASRSPQGRNEKLFF; CDR3nt: TGTGCCAGCAGATCGCCCCAGGGGAGAAATGAAAAACTGTTTTTT
j_gene: TRBJ2-3; d_gene: TRBD1; abundance: -; v_gene: TRBV27; CDR3aa: CASRTGTAQYF; CDR3nt: TGTGCCAGCAGAACCGGGACAGCGCAGTATTTT
j_gene: TRBJ2-5; d_gene: -; abundance: -; v_gene: TRBV19; CDR3aa: CASSIYGAPRHF; CDR3nt: TGTGCCAGTAGTATCTATGGGGCCCCCCGGCACTTC
j_gene: TRBJ2-5; d_gene: TRBD2; abundance: -; v_gene: TRBV19; CDR3aa: CASSGGAGAETQYF; CDR3nt: TGTGCCAGTAGTGGGGGAGCGGGAGCCGAGACCCAGTACTTC
j_gene: TRBJ2-1; d_gene: -; abundance: -; v_gene: TRBV7-2; CDR3aa: CASRVVRNEQFF; CDR3nt: TGTGCCAGCCGTGTGGTGAGGAATGAGCAGTTCTTC
j_gene: TRBJ2-7; d_gene: -; abundance: -; v_gene: TRBV7-9; CDR3aa: CASSLSTSYEQYF; CDR3nt: TGTGCCAGCAGCTTAAGCACCTCCTACGAGCAGTACTTC